This T cell receptor beta chain was recovered during a study of identical twins (dated by TCRdb to the mid-2010s). About the investigation overall: TCR alpha and beta repertoires from monozygotic twins, unrelated adults of various ages and cord blood were deep-sequenced to test whether fetal clonotypes persist. To rule out contamination, the twin experiments were replicated at different times with different library preparation protocols.

Beyond this particular receptor, the publication reports: Zero-insertion analyses could be partly confounded by invariant T cells such as MAIT and iNKT, although diverse VJ usage argued against such confounding for most clonotypes. Compared with coincidental sharing between unrelated individuals, out-of-frame TCR alpha sequences shared between twins showed an excess of sequences with low generation probability. Fewer insertions were carried by abundant cord blood beta clonotypes, a similar but weaker trend appeared in young adult naive repertoires, and no such trend appeared in memory repertoires. Because the same donors could not be followed over many years, conclusions were based on cross-sectional statistical analysis. Recombination models systematically underestimated out-of-frame TCR alpha sharing in monozygotic twins but agreed with sharing between unrelated individuals. In beta out-of-frame sequences, excess twin sharing was weaker, because having fewer shared sequences lowered the signal-to-noise ratio.

All donors were healthy Caucasians. Three pairs of female monozygotic twins, all aged about 18 to 29 years, made up the twin cohort. Peripheral blood mononuclear cells were the source from which RNA for the TCR libraries was isolated. This clonotype came up many times. This clone's antigen is unknown. Nothing much larger sits one base from this clone, and base qualities are not available. The library came from 5' RACE. Sequencing relied on an Illumina HiSeq 2000. A universal primer binding site was added through template switching, and the final cDNA carried a unique molecular identifier so that TCR cDNA molecules could be counted accurately. Specific primers in the conserved constant-segment region were used to synthesize first-strand cDNA for the TCR alpha and beta chains. To control for contamination, each cDNA library was double barcoded with a SMART-Mk sample barcode plus Illumina barcodes. TruSeq adapter sequences along with Illumina sample barcodes were introduced in two successive PCR steps. The Illumina HiSeq platform was used with custom primers to sequence TCR alpha and beta cDNA libraries. In the source study's methods: Raw reads were processed with MiGEC to extract unique molecular identifiers, and MiXCR was used to determine CDR3 positions. Recombination models were inferred per individual with the repgenHMM and IGoR tools using an EM algorithm. Shared clonotypes were analyzed with the tcR package in R, and sharing was normalized by the product of cloneset sizes. To study raw recombination without the effects of thymic and clonal selection, out-of-frame nonproductive sequences were analyzed. TCRdb trimmed the raw reads at Q25, called clones with MiXCR and kept productive beta chains. Each CDR3 protein appears once, grouped with its most common genes and DNA. The V and J calls, along with clone size, are taken from TCRdb and not from the paper's own processing. The sample contains nearly 650,000 distinct CDR3 sequences, just over 7% of them found a single time. The leading ten clones occupy roughly 1.6% of the sample.

The sample also formed part of further work on yellow fever vaccine responses in identical twins. Drawing on the second study: According to the authors, in identical twins the way T cells responded to vaccination appeared partly convergent and partly personalized. In identical twins, the study followed T cell clones that responded to the vaccine with precision.

The receptor was isolated from a woman between 18 and 30 years old in good health. The sample comprised PBMCs.

The nucleotide sequence reads as follows: TGTGCCACCAGCAAAGGTTCCCCTACCTACGAGCAGTACTTC. Its protein is CATSKGSPTYEQYF. The chain was built from TRBV15 and TRBJ2-7; the D gene assignment is ambiguous. Deletion took 4 bases off V and 2 bases off J, with a span of 12 bases between the germline ends. The CDR3 has 14 amino acids, counting the end cysteine and phenylalanine. The DNA shown is the 42-base CDR3, in frame from base 1. Based on the germline V gene (reference sequence), the CDR1 and CDR2 sequences are LNHNV and YYDKDF.